Listed here are 23 T cell receptor beta chains from one sample, sequenced in a study of shared clonotypes between healthy human individuals. CD8 cells classed as naive were CD45RO-negative and positively selected for CCR7, excluding terminally differentiated effector memory CD45RA+ cells. This table comes from immunoSEQ multiplex PCR, and its TCRdb copy is limited to in-frame clones, with some not included. The sample yields about 1.9 million clones, about 93% seen once. Input material: naive CD8+ T cells from PBMCs. These receptors were collected from a man aged 18 to 29 in good health. Some clones in this sample may be carry-over from other donors' samples.

The chain employs TRBV6-5 and TRBJ2-3; 9 positions agree with TRBD1. Looked up from germline, CDR1 is MNHEY and CDR2 is SVGAGI. There are 16 residues in the CDR3. With 2 bases clipped from V and 5 bases from J, the junction kept 8 bases outside the gene matches. CDR3 nucleotide sequence: TGTGCCAGCAGTTACGGGACAGGGAGCAGGGGAGATACGCAGTATTTT. Its translation is CASSYGTGSRGDTQYF.

The rearrangement joins TRBV30 to TRBJ2-2; a possible D gene is TRBD2 (5 bases). Germline values: CDR1 GTSNPN, CDR2 SVGIG (reference sequence). This CDR3 comprises 15 residues. With 6 bases removed from V and 6 bases from J, the gap between germline ends came to 20 bases. The CDR3 sequence: CACPRPRTPSGELFF. CDR3 sequence (DNA): TGTGCCTGTCCCCGCCCGAGGACTCCTTCCGGGGAGCTGTTTTTT.

The CDR3 bases are TGTGCCAGCAGCCCCCCCCTTGTGAATGAGCAGTTCTTC. Translation: CASSPPLVNEQFF. The genes are TRBV7-6 and TRBJ2-1; D gene ambiguous. This CDR3 is built from 13 residues. CDR1 is SGHVS and CDR2 is FNYEAQ in the germline V gene. The V gene lost 5 bases and the J gene lost 7 bases, with 12 bases spanning the gap.

This clone was seen only once. The chain links TRBV7-9 to TRBJ1-2; no reliable D call. Germline CDR1 reads SEHNR; CDR2 reads FQNEAQ (reference sequence). The germline V and J ends were trimmed by 5 bases and 4 bases, with 14 bases remaining between them. CDR3 size: 14 residues. For the CDR3, the DNA is TGTGCCAGCAGCCTTGGACGGACCCTCTATGGCTACACCTTC. It encodes CASSLGRTLYGYTF.

The gene calls are TRBV27 and TRBJ2-1; a possible D gene is TRBD1 (5 bases). The CDR3 is 12 amino acids. Germline V gives CDR1 MNHEY, CDR2 SMNVEV (reference sequence). With 2 bases removed from V and 10 bases from J, the gap between germline ends came to 9 bases. CDR3 region: CASSLTGIEQFF. As DNA, the CDR3 is TGTGCCAGCAGTTTAACAGGAATAGAGCAGTTCTTC.

The rearrangement links TRBV9 to TRBJ1-5, with no clear D. Germline CDR1 and CDR2: SGDLS and YYNGEE. Trimming stripped 7 bases from V and 0 bases from J, with 14 bases between. The CDR3 covers 15 residues. CDR3: CASALDDGSNQPQHF. The CDR3 region has the DNA TGTGCCAGCGCGCTAGACGACGGTAGCAATCAGCCCCAGCATTTT.

The chain links TRBV6-4 to TRBJ2-1; no firm D call. CDR3 size: 15 residues. Trimming took 1 base from V and 0 from J, leaving 7 bases between them. Per the germline V gene, CDR1 is MRHNA and CDR2 is SNTAGT. The CDR3 loop is CASSDYAGSYNEQFF. The CDR3 DNA sequence: TGTGCCAGCAGTGACTACGCTGGCTCCTACAATGAGCAGTTCTTC.

The gene calls are TRBV29-1 and TRBJ2-7; D unclear. Germline-derived CDR1 and CDR2 are SQVTM and ANQGSEA. CDR3 size: 13 residues. The ends were cut back, 5 bases at V and 0 bases at J, with 11 bases in the middle. The CDR3 nucleotides read TGCAGCGTTATTCCGGATAGCTCCTACGAGCAGTACTTC. It translates to CSVIPDSSYEQYF.

V usage is TRBV10-3 and J usage is TRBJ2-4; 8 nucleotides line up with TRBD2. Germline loops: CDR1 ENHRY, CDR2 SYGVKD. CDR3 length: 17 residues. V shed 0 bases and J 5 bases; nucleotides not matched to a gene: 9. DNA for the CDR3: TGTGCCATCAGTGAGTCGACGGGAGCGGGAGAGGAAAACATTCAGTACTTC. This translates into CAISESTGAGEENIQYF.

The CDR3 coding sequence is TGTGCCAGCAGTTACGGACAGGGCCTTGCGGACGAGCAGTACTTC. Amino acid sequence: CASSYGQGLADEQYF. The J gene is TRBJ2-7, the V gene TRBV6-5; 8 bases are shared with TRBD1. The length of the CDR3 is 15 residues. V lost 2 bases and J lost 5; bases outside the gene matches: 8. From germline, CDR1 is MNHEY and CDR2 SVGAGI.

V is TRBV19 and J is TRBJ1-5; TRBD1 matches 10 bases. The CDR3 runs to 14 residues. The germline gives CDR1 LNHDA, CDR2 SQIVND (reference sequence). Trimming cost V 4 bases and J 6 bases; bases outside gene matches: 3. CDR3 nucleotides: TGTGCCAGTAGTAGGGGACAGGGGCTTCAGCCCCAGCATTTT. This sequence encodes CASSRGQGLQPQHF.

The genes are TRBV28 and TRBJ2-5, with D possibly being TRBD1 (7 bases). Germline values: CDR1 MDHEN, CDR2 SYDVKM. Trimming removed 5 bases at V and 4 bases at J, with 14 bases between. This CDR3 has 14 residues. Written as DNA, the CDR3 is TGTGCCAGCAGTCGCGACAGGGAGGTAGAGACCCAGTACTTC. Translation gives CASSRDREVETQYF.

Concerning this clone: The same CDR3 arises from other DNA sequences in this sample as well. The chain links TRBV7-2 to TRBJ2-7; D uncertain. V lost 4 bases, J lost 1 base, and 5 bases lay in between. The CDR3 contains 12 residues. Germline lookup yields CDR1 SGHTA and CDR2 FQGNSA. CDR3 region: CASSSLSYEQYF. CDR3 nucleotides: TGTGCCAGCAGCTCACTATCCTACGAGCAGTACTTC.

The V call is TRBV27, the J call TRBJ2-2, with 10 positions matching TRBD1. The germline V gene encodes CDR1 MNHEY and CDR2 SMNVEV (reference sequence). The V and J ends lost 1 base and 7 bases, in that order; junction bases with no gene match: 12. This CDR3 spans 18 amino acids. The CDR3 is CASSLLGQGGPDNGELFF. The CDR3 DNA follows: TGTGCCAGCAGTTTATTAGGACAGGGGGGTCCCGATAACGGGGAGCTGTTTTTT.

In this sample, this clone turned up once. V usage is TRBV27 and J usage is TRBJ2-3; D is unclear. CDR1 is MNHEY and CDR2 is SMNVEV in the germline V gene (reference sequence). The CDR3 spans 15 residues. The V and J ends lost 0 bases and 6 bases respectively, with 13 bases between them. The CDR3 DNA follows: TGTGCCAGCAGTTTATCGGGCCCACCCCGTGATACGCAGTATTTT. It is translated as CASSLSGPPRDTQYF.

This chain uses TRBV5-6 with TRBJ2-7, with TRBD1 as a possible D gene (6 bases). CDR3 length: 15 amino acids. The ends were cut back, 4 bases at V and 3 bases at J, with 17 bases in the middle. Per germline, CDR1 SGHDT and CDR2 YYEEEE. The CDR3 protein is CASSPWVDSGYEQYF. The CDR3 coding sequence is TGTGCCAGCAGCCCTTGGGTGGACAGTGGCTACGAGCAGTACTTC.

The rearrangement uses TRBV27 and TRBJ2-7; D unclear. Germline assignment: CDR1 MNHEY and CDR2 SMNVEV (reference sequence). The germline V and J ends were trimmed by 2 bases and 1 base, with 12 bases remaining between them. The CDR3 is 15 residues long. Written as DNA, the CDR3 is TGTGCCAGCAGTTTAACCAAGGCTGGGTCCTACGAGCAGTACTTC. The encoded protein is CASSLTKAGSYEQYF.

This sequence joins TRBV28 and TRBJ2-7; 9 bases are shared with TRBD1. Germline CDR1 MDHEN, CDR2 SYDVKM. The CDR3 loop spans 14 amino acids. The ends lost 6 bases at V and 3 bases at J; junction bases unmatched: 6. The CDR3 sequence: CASSWTGEVYEQYF. The DNA of the CDR3 is TGTGCCAGCAGCTGGACAGGGGAGGTCTACGAGCAGTACTTC.

V usage is TRBV7-9 and J usage is TRBJ1-2, with 9 bases matching TRBD1. J was trimmed by 2 bases and V by 5 bases; bases with no gene match: 3. Germline loops: CDR1 SEHNR, CDR2 FQNEAQ (reference sequence). CDR3 length equals 14 residues. CDR3 amino acids: CASSPGQGNYGYTF. For the CDR3, the DNA is TGTGCCAGCAGCCCGGGACAGGGAAACTATGGCTACACCTTC.

This chain uses TRBV7-9 with TRBJ2-3; 8 nucleotides line up with TRBD1. The V gene's germline CDR1 is SEHNR and CDR2 FQNEAQ (reference sequence). The CDR3 spans 14 residues. J was trimmed by 5 bases and V by 3 bases; bases with no gene match: 4. The DNA for the CDR3 is TGTGCCAGCAGCTTTCGGACAGGGCGAGATACGCAGTATTTT. It is translated as CASSFRTGRDTQYF.

This rearrangement joins TRBV10-1 to TRBJ1-1; D is unresolved. V was trimmed by 5 bases and J by 1 base, leaving 11 bases between them. Per germline, CDR1 WNHNN and CDR2 SYGVQD (reference sequence). CDR3 length: 14 amino acids. CDR3 DNA: TGCGCCAGCAGTCCCCGAGGGAGGAACACTGAAGCTTTCTTT. Translated: CASSPRGRNTEAFF.

This clone came up once. The rearrangement uses TRBV18 and TRBJ2-7; 10 positions agree with TRBD2. The V gene's germline CDR1 is KGHSH and CDR2 LQKENI. V lost 4 bases, J lost 6 bases, and 9 bases stayed unmatched. The CDR3 extends over 15 amino acids. The CDR3 protein is CASSLPTSGNPEQYF. The CDR3 nucleotides read TGTGCCAGCTCACTACCTACTAGCGGGAATCCCGAGCAGTACTTC. The full variable domain, with the rest looked up from reference TRBV18 and TRBJ2-7, is NAGVMQNPRHLVRRRGQEARLRCSPMKGHSHVYWYRQLPEEGLKFMVYLQKENIIDESGMPKERFSAEFPKEGPSILRIQQVVRGDSAAYFCASSLPTSGNPEQYFGPGTRLTVT.

V and J are TRBV9 and TRBJ2-2; D might be TRBD1 (6 bases). Germline V gene data show CDR1 as SGDLS and CDR2 as YYNGEE. There are 17 residues in the CDR3. Trimming stripped 5 bases from V and 1 base from J, with 18 bases between. The CDR3 protein is CASSSTMGRGNTGELFF. The DNA for the CDR3 is TGTGCCAGCAGTTCGACCATGGGCAGGGGGAACACCGGGGAGCTGTTTTTT.